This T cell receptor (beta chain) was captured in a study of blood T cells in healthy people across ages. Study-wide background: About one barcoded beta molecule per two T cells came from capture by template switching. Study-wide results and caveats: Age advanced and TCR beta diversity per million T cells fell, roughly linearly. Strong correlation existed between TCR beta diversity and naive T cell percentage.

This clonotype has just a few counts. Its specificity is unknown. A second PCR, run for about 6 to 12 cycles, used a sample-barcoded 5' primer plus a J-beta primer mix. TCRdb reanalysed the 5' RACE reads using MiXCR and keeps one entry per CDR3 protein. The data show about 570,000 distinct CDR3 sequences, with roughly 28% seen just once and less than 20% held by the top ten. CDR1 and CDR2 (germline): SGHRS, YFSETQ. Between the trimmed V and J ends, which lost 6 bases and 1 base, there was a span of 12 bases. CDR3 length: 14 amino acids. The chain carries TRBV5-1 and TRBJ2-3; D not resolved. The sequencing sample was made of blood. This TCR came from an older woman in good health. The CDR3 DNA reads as TGCGCCAGCATTAAAATCCCCGGCACAGATACGCAGTATTTT. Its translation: CASIKIPGTDTQYF.